This TCR beta chain was captured by sequencing in a study of identical twins. General study findings and limits: The analysis was cross-sectional rather than longitudinal within donors. The abundant beta clonotypes from cord blood had fewer insertions, and memory repertoires had none of this.

Between the trimmed V and J ends, which lost 5 bases and 14 bases, there was a span of 22 bases. The CDR3 contains 15 residues. The germline CDR1 and CDR2 sequences are SEHNR and FQNEAQ (reference sequence). TCRdb processed the 5' RACE reads anew with MiXCR; each CDR3 protein has one entry. This sample carries 550,000 to 700,000 distinct CDR3 sequences, 21% of them seen once, and the ten largest clones take around 4.4%. A few counts support this clonotype. Its specificity is not known. These data also formed part of another study, on T cells expressing NK-cell markers. As that study records: Dominant NKG2C+ clonotypes made up about 1.0-7.5% of CD8+ T cells in six donors. For several donors, these clonotypes were likewise the leading ones in the CD3+CD56-NKG2C+ fraction.

The sequencing input was PBMCs. This clonotype was sampled from a woman younger than 30 in good health. The chain is built from TRBV7-9 and TRBJ1-6; D is possibly TRBD1 (5 bases). The DNA for the CDR3 is TGTGCCAGCAGCCGCTTAAGGGACCTTGACGGTTCCCTCCACTTT. This gives the protein CASSRLRDLDGSLHF.